These T cell receptor beta chains were read from a single sample in a study of T-cell memory formation after mild COVID-19. TCRdb reanalysed the 5' RACE reads using MiXCR and keeps one entry per CDR3 protein. This table has approximately 260,000 distinct CDR3 sequences, roughly 15% appearing once. Sequencing was carried out using PBMCs or a T cell subset sorted from them (not recorded which). The receptors come from a man between 18 and 35 years old who had mild COVID-19 (a few samples of this study predate the infection). Cell type and time point are not known. Each CDR3 is given with its conserved first and last residue. The D gene is left open where the match is weak. Not all rows give a size; the values are once, few, many and, for expanded clones, a class.

v_gene	d_gene	abundance	j_gene	CDR3nt	CDR3aa
TRBV7-2	TRBD2	few	TRBJ2-3	TGTGCCAGCAGCTTAGGGGTACGGGGGGCAGATACGCAGTATTTT	CASSLGVRGADTQYF
TRBV5-4	NA	few	TRBJ2-5	TGTGCCAGCAGCCCGGACCCTGGCGGAGAGACCCAGTACTTC	CASSPDPGGETQYF
TRBV12-3/TRBV12-4	NA	few	TRBJ2-7	TGTGCCAGCAGTTTAGTGTGGAACGAGCAGTACTTC	CASSLVWNEQYF
TRBV7-2	NA	NA	TRBJ2-5	TGTGCCAGCAGCTTACAGGGATCCGGACGGACCCAGTACTTC	CASSLQGSGRTQYF
TRBV6-2/TRBV6-3	NA	NA	TRBJ2-7	TGTGCCAGCAGCTTTTTCGTCGGGTCCTACGAGCAGTACTTC	CASSFFVGSYEQYF
TRBV28	TRBD2	few	TRBJ2-3	TGTGCCAGCAGTCCCACTTATTCGGGACTAGCCACAGATACGCAGTATTTT	CASSPTYSGLATDTQYF
TRBV12-3/TRBV12-4	NA	NA	TRBJ1-1	TGTGCCAGCAGTTTTTCTGGGAGTGACACTGAAGCTTTCTTT	CASSFSGSDTEAFF
TRBV5-1	TRBD1	few	TRBJ2-7	TGCGCCAGCAGCTTGCAACAGGGGGACGAGCAGTACTTC	CASSLQQGDEQYF
TRBV5-1	NA	NA	TRBJ2-3	TGCGCCAGCAGCTTGGGGTGGGGCGGACGGGTCACAGATACGCAGTATTTT	CASSLGWGGRVTDTQYF
TRBV12-3/TRBV12-4	NA	few	TRBJ1-2	TGTGCCAGCACTTGGGGGGACCATGGCTACACCTTC	CASTWGDHGYTF
TRBV7-3	NA	NA	TRBJ1-1	TGTGCCAGCAGCCCTACGTCGGGGACTGAAGCTTTCTTT	CASSPTSGTEAFF
TRBV9	TRBD2	NA	TRBJ2-3	TGTGCCAGCAGCGTCGGGGCTAGCGGTTACACAGATACGCAGTATTTT	CASSVGASGYTDTQYF
TRBV4-1	NA	many	TRBJ2-7	TGCGCCAGCAGCCAAGATCAAGACAAACCCTCCTACGAGCAGTACTTC	CASSQDQDKPSYEQYF
TRBV7-9	NA	NA	TRBJ2-5	TGTGCCAGCAGCTCCGGGACAGGGGTCACTAGCGGGCAAGAGACCCAGTACTTC	CASSSGTGVTSGQETQYF
TRBV7-3	NA	few	TRBJ1-2	TGTGCCAGCGGCCCAGGGAGGGGACCAGACTATGGCTACACCTTC	CASGPGRGPDYGYTF
TRBV9	NA	NA	TRBJ1-2	TGTGCCAGCAGCCCCGACCCCAGGGTCGGCTATGGCTACACCTTC	CASSPDPRVGYGYTF
TRBV5-1	NA	few	TRBJ2-5	TGCGCCAGCAGTTGGGGGACCGCCGAGGAGACCCAGTACTTC	CASSWGTAEETQYF
TRBV6-2/TRBV6-3	NA	few	TRBJ2-7	TGTGCCAGCAGTTACAAGATATGGGACGAGCAGTACTTC	CASSYKIWDEQYF
TRBV29-1	TRBD1	few	TRBJ1-2	TGCAGCGTAGGGACAGGAGTAGTCTATGGCTACACCTTC	CSVGTGVVYGYTF
TRBV5-5	TRBD2	NA	TRBJ2-1	TGTGCCAGCATGGGAGGGGTAGGGCAGTTCTTC	CASMGGVGQFF
TRBV12-3/TRBV12-4	NA	few	TRBJ1-2	TGTGCCAGCAGCAAGGGACTCCTGGAAGGCTACACCTTC	CASSKGLLEGYTF
TRBV7-2	NA	NA	TRBJ2-2	TGTGCCAGCAGCTTACTCTCGGACGCCGGGGAGCTGTTTTTT	CASSLLSDAGELFF
TRBV5-1	NA	few	TRBJ1-2	TGCGCCAGCAGCTGGGGGCAGGGTGAAGGCTACACCTTC	CASSWGQGEGYTF